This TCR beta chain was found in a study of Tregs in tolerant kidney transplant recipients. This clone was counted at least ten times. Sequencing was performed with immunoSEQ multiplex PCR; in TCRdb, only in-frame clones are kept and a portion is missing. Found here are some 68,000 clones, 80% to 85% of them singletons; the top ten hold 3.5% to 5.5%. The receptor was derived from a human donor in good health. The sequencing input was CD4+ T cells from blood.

The CDR3 DNA follows: TGTGCCAGTAGTATAGCCACAATTAATAGCAATCAGCCCCAGCATTTT. Its protein product is CASSIATINSNQPQHF. The chain employs TRBV19 and TRBJ1-5; D not certain. The CDR3 covers 16 residues. Germline CDR1 is LNHDA and CDR2 is SQIVND (reference sequence). The V gene lost 1 base and the J gene lost 0 bases, with 10 bases spanning the gap. The variable domain in full, with the rest retrieved from reference TRBV19 and TRBJ1-5, is DGGITQSPKYLFRKEGQNVTLSCEQNLNHDAMYWYRQDPGQGLRLIYYSQIVNDFQKGDIAEGYSVSREKKESFPLTVTSAQKNPTAFYLCASSIATINSNQPQHFGDGTRLSIL.